This is a list of T cell receptor beta chains from one sample in a study of beta chain features in type 1 diabetes. Assay: immunoSEQ multiplex PCR; the TCRdb copy retains only in-frame clones and omits some. Of 600,000 or so clones detected, around an eighth appear once; the ten largest clones hold roughly 0.12%. Material: naive CD4+ T cells from blood. Source of these receptors: a man aged 25-45 years with type 1 diabetes. The CDR3 runs from the conserved cysteine through the conserved F or W. A D gene is named only where the DNA matches it firmly. Clone sizes are given selectively: once, few, many, or a class where the clone is expanded.

d_gene	abundance	v_gene	j_gene	CDR3aa	CDR3nt
-	few	TRBV7-2	TRBJ1-2	CASSLEQRDTGYTF	TGTGCCAGCAGCTTAGAACAGAGGGACACTGGCTACACCTTC
-	-	TRBV29-1	TRBJ1-1	CSVAGLNTEAFF	TGCAGCGTTGCCGGTTTGAACACTGAAGCTTTCTTT
TRBD2	few	TRBV19	TRBJ2-2	CASSISLAGTGELFF	TGTGCCAGTAGTATTAGCCTAGCGGGTACCGGGGAGCTGTTTTTT
-	-	TRBV4-3	TRBJ1-5	CASSQELSSNQPQHF	TGCGCCAGCAGCCAAGAATTGAGTAGCAATCAGCCCCAGCATTTT
TRBD1	few	TRBV7-9	TRBJ1-5	CASSGTGDQPQHF	TGTGCCAGCAGCGGGACAGGGGATCAGCCCCAGCATTTT
TRBD1	-	TRBV7-2	TRBJ1-6	CASSQRGTGSNSPLHF	TGTGCCAGCAGCCAGAGGGGGACAGGGAGCAATTCACCCCTCCACTTT
TRBD1	-	TRBV28	TRBJ2-7	CASSSGQGIYEQYF	TGTGCCAGCAGCTCGGGACAGGGGATTTACGAGCAGTACTTC
-	-	TRBV30	TRBJ1-4	CAFNREAEKLFF	TGTGCCTTTAACAGGGAAGCAGAAAAACTGTTTTTT
-	few	TRBV9	TRBJ2-5	CASISETQYF	TGTGCCAGCATCTCAGAGACCCAGTACTTC
-	few	TRBV30	TRBJ1-4	CAWSPRLLGGEKLFF	TGTGCCTGGAGCCCCCGACTCTTGGGCGGTGAAAAACTGTTTTTT
-	few	TRBV20-1	TRBJ1-4	CSARGEKLFF	TGCAGTGCCAGAGGTGAAAAACTGTTTTTT
-	few	TRBV7-9	TRBJ1-5	CASSPGPDYSNQPQHF	TGTGCCAGCAGCCCAGGCCCTGACTATAGCAATCAGCCCCAGCATTTT
TRBD1	few	TRBV2	TRBJ1-2	CASSGQGGYGYTF	TGTGCCAGCAGTGGACAGGGCGGCTATGGCTACACCTTC
-	-	TRBV18	TRBJ2-7	CASSPSTVSSYEQYF	TGTGCCAGCTCACCAAGTACAGTAAGCTCCTACGAGCAGTACTTC
-	few	TRBV6-6	TRBJ2-7	CASSSRPGEQYF	TGTGCCAGCAGTTCGAGGCCCGGGGAGCAGTACTTC
-	-	TRBV7-2	TRBJ2-7	CASSLASTTPSYEQYF	TGTGCCAGCAGCTTAGCGAGTACTACACCCTCCTACGAGCAGTACTTC
TRBD1	few	TRBV9	TRBJ1-5	CASSSQDRVDQPQHF	TGTGCCAGCAGCTCCCAGGACAGGGTAGATCAGCCCCAGCATTTT
TRBD1	few	TRBV5-1	TRBJ1-3	CASSPELTGAGNTIYF	TGCGCCAGCAGCCCCGAGTTGACAGGGGCCGGAAACACCATATATTTT
-	-	TRBV2	TRBJ1-1	CASRRGVEAFF	TGTGCCAGCAGGCGAGGGGTTGAAGCTTTCTTT
-	-	TRBV28	TRBJ2-2	CASIDSNTGELFF	TGTGCCAGCATCGACAGCAACACCGGGGAGCTGTTTTTT
-	few	TRBV2	TRBJ1-2	CASTGGDTRNRYTF	TGTGCCAGCACTGGCGGAGACACCCGGAATCGCTACACCTTC
TRBD1	-	TRBV27	TRBJ2-5	CASSLVRDREETQYF	TGTGCCAGCAGTTTGGTGAGGGACAGGGAAGAGACCCAGTACTTC
-	few	TRBV28	TRBJ2-7	CASSLGAYEQYF	TGTGCCAGCAGTTTAGGCGCTTACGAGCAGTACTTC
-	few	TRBV30	TRBJ2-3	CAWVPNVDTQYF	TGTGCCTGGGTTCCGAATGTGGATACGCAGTATTTT
TRBD1	few	TRBV10-3	TRBJ2-5	CAISVGTGGSETQYF	TGTGCCATCAGCGTCGGGACAGGGGGCTCGGAGACCCAGTACTTC
-	-	TRBV4-3	TRBJ1-4	CASSQGGGVNEKLFF	TGCGCCAGCAGCCAGGGAGGAGGGGTAAATGAAAAACTGTTTTTT
-	-	TRBV10-3	TRBJ1-5	CAAGERRGSGNQPQHF	TGTGCCGCCGGAGAGAGGAGGGGCAGCGGCAATCAGCCCCAGCATTTT
-	-	TRBV6-5	TRBJ1-2	CASKILGLSNYGYTF	TGTGCCAGCAAGATCCTGGGGCTGAGTAACTATGGCTACACCTTC
-	few	TRBV5-1	TRBJ1-2	CASSSAAGQFGDGYTF	TGCGCCAGCAGCTCCGCCGCCGGGCAGTTTGGGGATGGCTACACCTTC
-	-	TRBV7-6	TRBJ2-7	CASSKDSYEQYF	TGTGCCAGCAGCAAAGACTCCTACGAGCAGTACTTC
-	-	TRBV6-6	TRBJ2-4	CASSNGAAMGKNIQYF	TGTGCCAGCTCCAATGGGGCAGCAATGGGGAAAAACATTCAGTACTTC
-	-	TRBV5-4	TRBJ1-2	CASSLGLQTESGGYTF	TGTGCCAGCAGCTTGGGCCTTCAGACCGAATCTGGAGGCTACACCTTC
TRBD1	few	TRBV6-5	TRBJ2-3	CASSSGTGVLDTQYF	TGTGCCAGCAGTTCCGGGACAGGGGTTTTGGATACGCAGTATTTT
-	-	TRBV9	TRBJ2-5	CASSVVGNQETQYF	TGTGCCAGCAGCGTAGTCGGAAACCAAGAGACCCAGTACTTC
TRBD1	-	TRBV4-2	TRBJ2-7	CASSQGPRTGTYEQYF	TGTGCCAGCAGCCAAGGCCCCCGGACAGGAACTTACGAGCAGTACTTC
-	-	TRBV25-1	TRBJ1-3	CASSEPRPGNTIYF	TGTGCCAGCAGTGAACCCCGACCTGGAAACACCATATATTTT
-	few	TRBV10-3	TRBJ2-1	CAISDLGGTYNEQFF	TGTGCCATCAGTGATTTGGGCGGGACCTACAATGAGCAGTTCTTC
TRBD1	-	TRBV28	TRBJ2-5	CASSTSGTGRETQYF	TGTGCCAGCAGTACGTCCGGGACAGGGAGAGAGACCCAGTACTTC
-	-	TRBV6-5	TRBJ2-7	CASSYSSVLSYEQYF	TGTGCCAGCAGTTACTCTTCAGTGTTGTCCTACGAGCAGTACTTC
-	few	TRBV7-9	TRBJ2-7	CASSGGRSTPSYEQYF	TGTGCCAGCAGCGGGGGACGGTCCACCCCTTCCTACGAGCAGTACTTC
-	few	TRBV30	TRBJ1-2	CAWSLQGRDGYTF	TGTGCCTGGAGTCTTCAGGGGAGAGATGGCTACACCTTC
TRBD1	few	TRBV2	TRBJ2-3	CASTTDRATDTQYF	TGTGCCAGCACTACGGACAGGGCGACAGATACGCAGTATTTT
TRBD1	-	TRBV9	TRBJ1-4	CASSPRTGGLSTNEKLFF	TGTGCCAGCAGCCCCCGGACAGGGGGCTTGAGCACTAATGAAAAACTGTTTTTT
-	few	TRBV9	TRBJ1-3	CASGRSASSGNTIYF	TGTGCCAGCGGTCGGTCCGCGAGCTCTGGAAACACCATATATTTT
TRBD2	few	TRBV6-1	TRBJ2-3	CASRRLAGGSDTQYF	TGTGCCAGCAGACGGCTAGCGGGGGGGTCCGATACGCAGTATTTT
-	-	TRBV30	TRBJ2-7	CAWSVQRRYEQYF	TGTGCCTGGAGTGTACAAAGGAGATACGAGCAGTACTTC
-	-	TRBV4-3	TRBJ1-4	CASSQDRGAAGMPNEKLFF	TGCGCCAGCAGCCAAGATCGTGGGGCCGCAGGAATGCCTAATGAAAAACTGTTTTTT
TRBD1	few	TRBV11-3	TRBJ2-7	CASSLGRPGQGYEQYF	TGTGCCAGCAGCTTAGGGAGACCGGGACAGGGATACGAGCAGTACTTC
-	few	TRBV5-8	TRBJ2-7	CASSLVGGTSGEQYF	TGTGCCAGCAGCTTGGTAGGGGGAACCTCTGGCGAGCAGTACTTC
-	-	TRBV4-3	TRBJ2-1	CASRPGASYNEQFF	TGCGCCAGCAGACCCGGGGCCTCCTACAATGAGCAGTTCTTC
-	few	TRBV7-2	TRBJ2-1	CASSLGMSNEQFF	TGTGCCAGCAGCTTAGGTATGTCCAATGAGCAGTTCTTC
TRBD2	-	TRBV18	TRBJ2-5	CASSLLAGGRQETQYF	TGTGCCAGCTCACTCCTAGCGGGGGGACGCCAAGAGACCCAGTACTTC
TRBD2	-	TRBV19	TRBJ2-7	CASSQRVQRGSYEQYF	TGTGCCAGTAGCCAAAGGGTCCAGCGGGGTAGCTACGAGCAGTACTTC
-	few	TRBV19	TRBJ1-1	CASCREMNTEAFF	TGTGCCAGCTGCAGGGAGATGAACACTGAAGCTTTCTTT
TRBD1	few	TRBV2	TRBJ1-2	CASSESTGGLSGYTF	TGTGCCAGCAGTGAATCGACAGGGGGCCTCTCGGGCTACACCTTC